The source of this T cell receptor beta chain is a study of response to subunit inactivated influenza vaccine (dated by TCRdb to 2017 to 2018). Describing the broader study: Deep quantitative profiling of the T cell receptor repertoire was used in the study to follow responses to a trivalent subunit inactivated influenza vaccine. Here is what the overall study found, with its caveats: According to the authors, only a limited number of new T cells may be recruited by each seasonal influenza vaccination.

V is trimmed back by 5 bases and J by 4 bases, and the junction contains 6 bases that no gene match accounts for. Including the terminal cysteine and phenylalanine, the CDR3 comprises 14 residues. The sequence is cut down to CDR3 DNA, 42 bases in frame from base 1. Sequences SGHRS (CDR1) and YFSETQ (CDR2) are obtained from the germline V gene. This clonotype was seen at least ten times. Its antigen specificity is not known. Per-base qualities were not stored, and no clone one base away is much larger. Receptors were amplified or captured by RT-PCR. Data came from an Illumina HiSeq 2500. TCRdb reanalyzed the raw reads on its own, using fastp at Q25 for trimming and MiXCR for clone calling, and kept in-frame beta chains. CDR3 protein sequences are deduplicated, and each keeps its most common genes and DNA. Here the sample has fewer than 700,000 distinct CDR3 sequences; 10% to 15% occur a single time. The ten most abundant clones make up around 13% of the sample.

Read against the paper, the sample's time point label means: approximately 45 days after influenza vaccine administration. Rearrangement joined TRBV5-1 to TRBJ2-1, with 7 junctional bases fitting TRBD1. The sequencing used PBMCs from blood, collected about 40 days after vaccination. The clonotype originates from a man aged 45-65 years who received an inactivated influenza vaccine. Donor details come from another sample of the same person, matched by shared clones. The CDR3 reads as follows: CASSRQGGYNEQFF. Read as DNA, the sequence is TGCGCCAGCAGTCGACAGGGTGGGTACAATGAGCAGTTCTTC.